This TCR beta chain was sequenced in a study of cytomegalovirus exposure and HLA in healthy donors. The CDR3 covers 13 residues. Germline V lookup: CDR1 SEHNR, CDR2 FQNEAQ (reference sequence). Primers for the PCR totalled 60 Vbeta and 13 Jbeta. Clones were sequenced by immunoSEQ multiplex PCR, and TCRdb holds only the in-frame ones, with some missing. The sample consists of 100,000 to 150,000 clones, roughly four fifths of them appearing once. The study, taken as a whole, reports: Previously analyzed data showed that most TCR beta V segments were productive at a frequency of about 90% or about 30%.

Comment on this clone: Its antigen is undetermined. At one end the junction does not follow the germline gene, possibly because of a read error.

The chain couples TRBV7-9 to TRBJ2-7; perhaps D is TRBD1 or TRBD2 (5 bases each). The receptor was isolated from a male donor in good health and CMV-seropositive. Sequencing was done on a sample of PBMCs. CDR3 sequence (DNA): TGTTCCAGCAGCTTAGGGGAGCGCTACGAGCAGTACTTC. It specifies CSSSLGERYEQYF.